This T cell receptor beta chain came from a study of blood T cell repertoires in COVID-19. Study-wide background: COVID-19 samples from acute and convalescent phases originated in the United States, Italy and Spain.

Enrollees, about 18 to 89 years old, lived in fewer than 25 US areas. This CDR3 region has 14 residues. Germline CDR1 is SEHNR and CDR2 is FQNEAQ (reference sequence). V was pared by 2 bases and J by 1 base, with 6 bases between. Data came from immunoSEQ multiplex PCR; TCRdb stores just in-frame clones and leaves some out. The sample contains 180,000 or so clones, 87% of which appear only once. The sequencing input was PBMCs or T cells enriched from blood (not recorded which). The source of this sequence is a human donor with acute COVID-19. The donor label of this sample is uncertain. The chain carries TRBV7-9 and TRBJ1-3; a weak D match, TRBD1 (5 bases). The CDR3, as DNA: TGTGCCAGCAGCTTACAGGGATCTGGAAACACCATATATTTT. This codes for CASSLQGSGNTIYF. Based on the CDR3 plus reference TRBV7-9 and TRBJ1-3, the full variable domain is DTGVSQNPRHKITKRGQNVTFRCDPISEHNRLYWYRQTLGQGPEFLTYFQNEAQLEKSRLLSDRFSAERPKGSFSTLEIQRTEQGDSAMYLCASSLQGSGNTIYFGEGSWLTVV.